The clone carrying this T cell receptor (beta chain) was seen ten or more times. Its antigen is undetermined. This sample is part of a study of read filtering for tumor transcriptome and immune sequencing. This library used around 400 ng RNA and molecular barcoded adaptors spanning alpha/delta and beta/gamma chains. MiXCR was run by TCRdb on the reads, yielding one entry per CDR3 protein. The table has 40,000 or so distinct CDR3 sequences, 12% seen once. Regarding the study as a whole: IR-seq captured clonotypes deeper and more reliably than RNA-seq. Roughly four fifths of IR-seq clonotypes had one read, totaling 3% to 4.5% of reads; RNA-seq: approximately 75% and 45%.

At the time of active disease, bone marrow was collected from every patient. V lost 6 bases and J lost 2, with 13 bases in between. This CDR3 has 14 residues. This sequence originates from a donor aged 40 or older with multiple myeloma. The sample taken for sequencing was a population of CD138-negative cells sorted from bone marrow. This rearrangement joins TRBV12-3 or TRBV12-4 to TRBJ2-5; D uncertain. The CDR3 is CASSLDELQETQYF. The CDR3 nucleotides are TGTGCCAGCAGCTTGGACGAGTTGCAAGAGACCCAGTACTTC.